The next 2 T cell receptor beta chains were all read from a single sample in a study of regulatory T cells in long-lasting Graves disease. Regarding time point: newly diagnosed GD, antithyroid drugs for less than 3 months. PBMC-derived RNA was used for the TCR library. Arm-PCR with iRepertoire HTBI primers amplified the CDR3 regions for these TCR beta libraries. In TCRdb, the multiplex PCR reads were re-called with MiXCR into one record per CDR3 protein. The sample has around 500,000 distinct CDR3 sequences, around 13% seen once. The same specimen was also included in a second study, on T cells in Graves' hyperthyroidism and ophthalmopathy.

Sample: peripheral blood mononuclear cells (PBMCs), taken at new diagnosis, from a patient treated with antithyroid drugs. The receptors stem from a woman in her thirties with Graves disease.

The rearrangement uses TRBV9 and TRBJ2-7; D gene ambiguous. Germline CDR1 is SGDLS and CDR2 is YYNGEE. The V gene lost 0 bases and the J gene lost 0 bases, with 7 bases spanning the gap. The CDR3 has 14 residues. In nucleotides, the CDR3 is TGTGCCAGCAGCGTAGATCCAGACTCCTACGAGCAGTACTTC. Amino acids: CASSVDPDSYEQYF.

The rearrangement uses TRBV4-1 and TRBJ2-7; no definite D call. This CDR3 has 15 residues. Germline values: CDR1 MGHRA, CDR2 YSYEKL. The V and J ends lost 0 bases and 6 bases respectively, with 15 bases between them. CDR3 in amino acids: CASSQEWPGLLEQYF. CDR3 DNA: TGCGCCAGCAGCCAAGAATGGCCCGGGCTGCTCGAGCAGTACTTC.